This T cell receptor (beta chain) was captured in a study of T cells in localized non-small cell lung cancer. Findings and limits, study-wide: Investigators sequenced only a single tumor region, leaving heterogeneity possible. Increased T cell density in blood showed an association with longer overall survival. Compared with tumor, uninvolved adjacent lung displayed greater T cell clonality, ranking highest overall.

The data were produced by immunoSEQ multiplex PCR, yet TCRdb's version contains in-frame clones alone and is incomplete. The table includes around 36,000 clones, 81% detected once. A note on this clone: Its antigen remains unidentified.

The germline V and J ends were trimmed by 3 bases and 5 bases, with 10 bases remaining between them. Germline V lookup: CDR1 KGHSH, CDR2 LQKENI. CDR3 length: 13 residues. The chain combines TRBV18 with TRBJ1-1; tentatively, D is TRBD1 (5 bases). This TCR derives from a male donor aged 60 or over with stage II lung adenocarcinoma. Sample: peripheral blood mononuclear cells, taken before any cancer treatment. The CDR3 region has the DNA TGTGCCAGCTCACCCACCAGGGAAACTGAAGCTTTCTTT. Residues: CASSPTRETEAFF.